This is a list of T cell receptor beta chains from one sample in a study of blood T cell repertoires in COVID-19. Assay used: immunoSEQ multiplex PCR; TCRdb lists only in-frame clones, some missing. The sample has roughly 250,000 clones; over 70% are singletons. The source material was peripheral blood. These receptors all stem from a human donor in a cohort sampled during active COVID-19. Both conserved end residues are part of each CDR3. A D gene is named only where the DNA matches it firmly. Size values are once, few and many counts, or a class for expanded clones, and some rows have none.

TRBV24-1	many	TRBJ2-2	NA	CATSDFGRRADFTGELFF	TGTGCCACCAGTGATTTCGGGCGGAGGGCGGATTTCACCGGGGAGCTGTTTTTT
TRBV5-1	few	TRBJ2-7	TRBD2	CASSPGLAGDSYEQYF	TGCGCCAGCAGCCCGGGGCTAGCGGGCGACTCCTACGAGCAGTACTTC
TRBV5-4	NA	TRBJ2-1	TRBD2	CASSSTSGGVHEQFF	TGTGCCAGCAGCTCGACTAGCGGAGGGGTCCATGAGCAGTTCTTC
TRBV5-1	once	TRBJ2-7	TRBD2	CASSSLAGAYEQYF	TGCGCCAGCAGCTCCTTAGCGGGGGCCTACGAGCAGTACTTC
TRBV3-1/TRBV3-2	NA	TRBJ2-4	NA	CASSQRWGGRVKNIQYF	TGTGCCAGCAGCCAAAGGTGGGGGGGCCGTGTTAAAAACATTCAGTACTTC
TRBV19	once	TRBJ1-6	TRBD1	CASSDRGSYNSPLHF	TGTGCCAGTAGTGACAGGGGTTCCTATAATTCACCCCTCCACTTT
TRBV6-2/TRBV6-3	few	TRBJ2-7	TRBD2	CASSYPPFSSGFSYEQYF	TGTGCCAGCAGTTACCCCCCTTTTAGTAGCGGGTTCTCCTACGAGCAGTACTTC
TRBV5-1	NA	TRBJ1-2	NA	CASSLGSIQGGYTF	TGCGCCAGCAGCCTTGGGTCGATACAGGGAGGCTACACCTTC
TRBV19	NA	TRBJ1-2	NA	CASSIDHRSHTF	TGTGCCAGTAGTATAGATCATCGGAGCCACACCTTC
TRBV6-1	NA	TRBJ2-7	NA	CASSESGFYEQYF	TGTGCCAGCAGTGAAAGCGGGTTCTACGAGCAGTACTTC
TRBV18	NA	TRBJ2-7	NA	CASSSLRGAQEAYEQYF	TGTGCCAGCTCGTCCCTACGGGGGGCCCAAGAAGCCTACGAGCAGTACTTC
TRBV18	NA	TRBJ1-5	NA	CASSPFEDSNQPQHF	TGTGCCAGCTCACCGTTCGAGGATAGCAATCAGCCCCAGCATTTT
TRBV20-1	NA	TRBJ1-2	NA	CSARQGHGYTF	TGCAGTGCGAGGCAGGGGCATGGCTACACCTTC
TRBV3-1/TRBV3-2	NA	TRBJ2-7	NA	CASSQVQGPYEQYF	TGTGCCAGCAGCCAAGTTCAGGGGCCGTACGAGCAGTACTTC
TRBV7-9	NA	TRBJ2-1	TRBD1	CASSPLRGQGASYNEQFF	TGTGCCAGCAGCCCACTACGGGGACAGGGGGCCTCCTACAATGAGCAGTTCTTC
TRBV3-1/TRBV3-2	NA	TRBJ2-7	NA	CASSQEARGGEQYF	TGTGCCAGCAGCCAAGAAGCGCGAGGGGGCGAGCAGTACTTC
TRBV4-2	NA	TRBJ2-1	NA	CASSHPQDRVYNEQFF	TGTGCCAGCAGCCATCCACAGGATCGGGTCTACAATGAGCAGTTCTTC
TRBV10-2	once	TRBJ2-7	TRBD2	CASSEGRPGGGTSYEQYF	TGCGCCAGCAGTGAAGGCCGTCCGGGCGGGGGTACCTCCTACGAGCAGTACTTC
TRBV4-3	NA	TRBJ2-3	TRBD2	CASSHASGGDFNTQYF	TGCGCCAGCAGCCATGCTAGCGGGGGGGACTTTAATACGCAGTATTTT
TRBV7-3	once	TRBJ2-7	TRBD2	CASSLNRGTSGRYEQYF	TGTGCCAGCAGCTTAAATCGAGGGACTAGCGGGAGGTACGAGCAGTACTTC
TRBV7-8	NA	TRBJ1-3	TRBD1	CASSAGTATSGNTIYF	TGTGCCAGCAGCGCTGGGACAGCCACCTCTGGAAACACCATATATTTT
TRBV4-1	NA	TRBJ2-1	NA	CASSQEWADNEQFF	TGCGCCAGCAGCCAAGAGTGGGCTGACAATGAGCAGTTCTTC
TRBV3-1/TRBV3-2	NA	TRBJ2-5	TRBD2	CASSQSGAQETQYF	TGTGCCAGCAGCCAGAGCGGGGCTCAAGAGACCCAGTACTTC
TRBV5-1	NA	TRBJ1-3	TRBD1	CASSRTPPGQGSGNTIYF	TGCGCCAGCAGCAGGACGCCACCGGGACAGGGGTCTGGAAACACCATATATTTT
TRBV6-5	NA	TRBJ1-2	NA	CASSYRAGANYGYTF	TGTGCCAGCAGTTACAGGGCGGGAGCTAACTATGGCTACACCTTC
TRBV15	NA	TRBJ1-2	TRBD1	CATSRAGTGGYTF	TGTGCCACCAGCAGAGCGGGGACAGGAGGCTACACCTTC
TRBV5-1	NA	TRBJ1-3	NA	CASSLGHGISGNTIYF	TGCGCCAGCAGCTTGGGACACGGCATCTCTGGAAACACCATATATTTT
TRBV4-3	NA	TRBJ1-1	TRBD1	CASSQDRGLSGFF	TGCGCCAGCAGCCAAGACAGGGGGCTGAGCGGTTTCTTT
TRBV15	NA	TRBJ2-5	NA	CATSRDGEGGLQETQYF	TGTGCCACCAGCAGAGATGGGGAGGGGGGCCTCCAAGAGACCCAGTACTTC
TRBV11-2	few	TRBJ2-7	TRBD1	CASSLEGTGRTYEQYF	TGTGCCAGCAGCTTGGAGGGGACAGGGCGGACCTACGAGCAGTACTTC
TRBV3-1/TRBV3-2	NA	TRBJ1-1	NA	CASSPFESSRNTEAFF	TGTGCCAGCAGCCCCTTTGAGAGCTCTCGGAACACTGAAGCTTTCTTT
TRBV5-1	NA	TRBJ2-3	NA	CASSFTPITDTQYF	TGCGCCAGCAGCTTCACTCCAATCACAGATACGCAGTATTTT
TRBV3-1/TRBV3-2	NA	TRBJ1-2	NA	CASSQEGRGESGYTF	TGTGCCAGCAGCCAAGAGGGCAGGGGAGAGAGTGGCTACACCTTC
TRBV28	NA	TRBJ2-5	NA	CASSRQLQETQYF	TGTGCCAGCAGTCGACAGCTCCAAGAGACCCAGTACTTC
TRBV10-3	NA	TRBJ2-7	TRBD1	CAISEPGQGSEQYF	TGTGCCATCAGTGAGCCGGGACAGGGGTCAGAGCAGTACTTC
TRBV3-1/TRBV3-2	NA	TRBJ2-1	NA	CASSQAGGADNEQFF	TGTGCCAGCAGCCAAGCGGGGGGCGCTGACAATGAGCAGTTCTTC
TRBV6-5	once	TRBJ2-5	TRBD2	CASRLAGKQTQYF	TGTGCCAGCAGGCTAGCGGGAAAACAGACCCAGTACTTC
TRBV6-5	NA	TRBJ1-4	TRBD1	CASSLGTGGAEKLFF	TGTGCCAGCAGTCTGGGGACAGGGGGCGCGGAAAAACTGTTTTTT
TRBV19	NA	TRBJ1-1	TRBD1	CASSTLDRRWTEAFF	TGTGCCAGTAGTACCCTGGACAGGAGGTGGACTGAAGCTTTCTTT
TRBV6-5	NA	TRBJ1-3	TRBD1	CASKGASGNTIYF	TGTGCCAGCAAGGGGGCATCTGGAAACACCATATATTTT
TRBV27	NA	TRBJ2-5	TRBD2	CASSLRLAVGETQYF	TGTGCCAGCAGTCTGCGACTAGCGGTTGGAGAGACCCAGTACTTC
TRBV5-1	NA	TRBJ1-4	TRBD1	CASSLNTGTAYEKLFF	TGCGCCAGCAGCCTAAATACCGGGACAGCCTATGAAAAACTGTTTTTT
TRBV6-5	NA	TRBJ1-2	NA	CASSYPSGTRGYTF	TGTGCCAGCAGTTACCCGTCGGGGACACGGGGCTACACCTTC
TRBV7-6	NA	TRBJ2-5	TRBD2	CASSSGAGLAEETQYF	TGTGCCAGCAGCTCAGGTGCGGGACTAGCGGAAGAGACCCAGTACTTC
TRBV5-4	once	TRBJ2-3	TRBD2	CASSSGLAGGLTQYF	TGTGCCAGCAGCTCGGGACTAGCGGGAGGGCTTACGCAGTATTTT
TRBV11-2	NA	TRBJ2-1	NA	CASSKQGSSYNEQFF	TGTGCCAGCAGCAAACAGGGTAGCTCCTACAATGAGCAGTTCTTC
TRBV2	NA	TRBJ2-1	TRBD2	CASSDSGSSYNEQFF	TGTGCCAGCAGTGATAGCGGGAGCTCCTACAATGAGCAGTTCTTC
TRBV6-5	NA	TRBJ1-5	NA	CASSYSYGNQPQHF	TGTGCCAGCAGTTACTCTTATGGCAATCAGCCCCAGCATTTT
TRBV12-3/TRBV12-4	NA	TRBJ2-5	NA	CASSPGATGSQYF	TGTGCCAGCAGTCCAGGGGCGACGGGGTCCCAGTACTTC
TRBV7-9	NA	TRBJ2-7	TRBD1	CASSLGLGTVKYF	TGTGCCAGCAGCTTAGGGTTGGGGACAGTTAAGTACTTC
TRBV7-2	NA	TRBJ1-6	TRBD1	CASSAPSLRQGGAPLHF	TGTGCCAGCAGCGCCCCCAGCCTGAGACAGGGTGGCGCACCCCTCCACTTT
TRBV9	NA	TRBJ1-1	TRBD1	CASSVLDRVRTEAFF	TGTGCCAGCAGCGTATTAGACAGGGTTCGGACTGAAGCTTTCTTT
TRBV18	NA	TRBJ1-3	NA	CASSPTGSGNTIYF	TGTGCCAGCTCACCTACAGGATCTGGAAACACCATATATTTT
TRBV28	once	TRBJ2-1	NA	CASSFLVRDEQFF	TGTGCCAGCAGTTTCCTAGTTAGAGATGAGCAGTTCTTC
TRBV15	few	TRBJ2-7	TRBD2	CATSRRTPGLAGEQYF	TGTGCCACCAGCAGACGCACCCCGGGACTAGCGGGGGAGCAGTACTTC
TRBV27	NA	TRBJ1-1	NA	CASTPNGENTEAFF	TGTGCCAGCACCCCAAACGGAGAGAACACTGAAGCTTTCTTT
TRBV10-1	NA	TRBJ2-2	NA	CASSESNRANGELFF	TGCGCCAGCAGTGAGTCGAACAGGGCCAACGGGGAGCTGTTTTTT
TRBV3-1/TRBV3-2	NA	TRBJ1-2	NA	CASSQGYRLGYTF	TGTGCCAGCAGCCAAGGTTATAGACTCGGCTACACCTTC
TRBV9	NA	TRBJ1-5	TRBD1	CASSAGQGVGQPQHF	TGTGCCAGCAGCGCGGGACAGGGGGTTGGTCAGCCCCAGCATTTT